These T cell receptor beta chains were read from a single sample in a study of blood T cell repertoires in COVID-19. Only in-frame clones appear in the TCRdb table, and some are missing; sequencing was by immunoSEQ multiplex PCR. This sample has under 200,000 clones, with roughly 90% found just once. The source material was peripheral blood. The receptors were sampled from a woman aged 55-69 years with COVID-19, enrolled during active disease. Each CDR3 is given with its conserved first and last residue. Fields, in order: CDR3 protein, CDR3 DNA, clone size, J gene, V gene, D gene. The D gene is left open where the match is weak. A row's size may be missing; if present it is once, few, many or a size class.

CASSVQGLSNYGYTF | TGTGCCAGCAGTGTACAGGGGCTCTCGAACTATGGCTACACCTTC | . | TRBJ1-2 | TRBV27 | TRBD1
CASSVGTGLSTDTQYF | TGTGCCAGCAGCGTAGGGACAGGCCTTAGCACAGATACGCAGTATTTT | once | TRBJ2-3 | TRBV9 | TRBD1
CASSLDYYEQYF | TGTGCCAGCAGCTTAGACTACTACGAGCAGTACTTC | . | TRBJ2-7 | TRBV7-2 | .
CATSALGLRYTF | TGTGCCACCAGCGCTCTGGGGCTACGCTACACCTTC | . | TRBJ1-2 | TRBV24-1 | .
CASSSTRGQGAQETQYF | TGTGCCAGCAGCTCCACCAGGGGACAGGGGGCCCAAGAGACCCAGTACTTC | . | TRBJ2-5 | TRBV7-9 | TRBD1
CASSYGTDYGYTF | TGTGCCAGCAGTTACGGGACTGACTATGGCTACACCTTC | . | TRBJ1-2 | TRBV6-5 | .
CASSLIALKETQYF | TGCGCCAGCAGCTTGATCGCACTAAAAGAGACCCAGTACTTC | . | TRBJ2-5 | TRBV5-1 | .
CASSPRGWGGAGGELFF | TGTGCCAGCAGCCCCCGGGGGTGGGGGGGCGCAGGCGGGGAGCTGTTTTTT | . | TRBJ2-2 | TRBV11-2 | .
CASGDPTGVGQPQHF | TGTGCCAGCGGGGACCCGACAGGGGTTGGACAGCCCCAGCATTTT | . | TRBJ1-5 | TRBV6-5 | TRBD1
CASSQGATEAFF | TGTGCCAGCAGCCAGGGGGCGACTGAAGCTTTCTTT | . | TRBJ1-1 | TRBV5-4 | TRBD1
CASSLGNPGEWQFF | TGCGCCAGCAGCTTGGGGAACCCAGGGGAATGGCAGTTCTTC | . | TRBJ2-1 | TRBV5-1 | .
CASSKGGREGTGELFF | TGTGCCAGCAGCAAAGGCGGCAGGGAGGGCACCGGGGAGCTGTTTTTT | . | TRBJ2-2 | TRBV21-1 | .
CATSDRVPPNSPLHF | TGTGCCACCAGCGACAGGGTCCCACCTAATTCACCCCTCCACTTT | . | TRBJ1-6 | TRBV15 | TRBD1
CASSPGTSFYEQYF | TGCGCCAGCAGCCCTGGGACTAGCTTCTACGAGCAGTACTTC | . | TRBJ2-7 | TRBV5-1 | TRBD2
CASNRGSNEQFF | TGTGCCAGCAACAGGGGAAGCAATGAGCAGTTCTTC | once | TRBJ2-1 | TRBV2 | TRBD1
CASSPPRPVELFF | TGTGCCAGCAGCCCTCCTAGGCCGGTAGAACTGTTTTTT | . | TRBJ1-4 | TRBV21-1 | .
CASSYDWRETPLYEQYF | TGTGCCAGCAGTTACGATTGGCGGGAGACACCCCTCTACGAGCAGTACTTC | . | TRBJ2-7 | TRBV6-2/TRBV6-3 | TRBD2
CASSQRGQGDSPLHF | TGTGCCAGCAGCCAGCGGGGACAGGGGGATTCACCCCTCCACTTT | . | TRBJ1-6 | TRBV11-3 | TRBD1
CASSEDRVRSPLHF | TGTGCCAGCAGTGAAGACAGGGTCCGGTCACCCCTCCACTTT | few | TRBJ1-6 | TRBV6-1 | .
CASSITGVSNSPLHF | TGTGCCAGTAGTATAACGGGGGTGTCTAATTCACCCCTCCACTTT | . | TRBJ1-6 | TRBV19 | .
CASSLGSLSYNEQFF | TGCGCCAGCAGCTTGGGGAGCCTATCCTACAATGAGCAGTTCTTC | . | TRBJ2-1 | TRBV5-1 | .
CASSSYPGLAGGWGRDTQYF | TGTGCCAGCAGTTCCTATCCGGGACTAGCGGGGGGATGGGGGAGAGATACGCAGTATTTT | once | TRBJ2-3 | TRBV27 | TRBD2
CASSSTGDYGYTF | TGTGCCAGCAGCTCGACAGGGGACTATGGCTACACCTTC | . | TRBJ1-2 | TRBV12-3/TRBV12-4 | TRBD1
CASGDIGNQPQHF | TGTGCCAGCGGGGACATTGGCAATCAGCCCCAGCATTTT | . | TRBJ1-5 | TRBV7-9 | .